This T cell receptor (beta chain) stems from a study of molecular identifiers for immune sequencing clone quantification. Findings of the study overall: Sizes of clones that are highly expanded could be underestimated (if identical TCR molecules share a barcode). Clones above 20 RNA copies held over 98% of effector molecules, under 1% in naive cells.

TCRdb re-called the PCR reads through MiXCR, storing one row per CDR3 protein. The table has some 580,000 distinct CDR3 sequences, 25% seen once. The ends were cut back, 3 bases at V and 10 bases at J, with 27 bases in the middle. Germline CDR1 reads KGHDR; CDR2 reads SFDVKD. The length of the CDR3 is 17 residues. Sorted cell numbers of about 19,000 to 1,000,000, with 10%, 30% or 50% RNA, served as input for naive CD8 libraries. Remarks on this clonotype: What it recognizes is unknown.

This chain joins TRBV24-1 and TRBJ2-7; perhaps D is TRBD1 or TRBD2 (5 bases each). The TCR was taken from a human donor in good health. Some libraries in this study had Jurkat cell RNA spiked in. Sequenced material: naive CD8+ T cells from blood, with Jurkat cell RNA spiked in. Subset noted: FACS-sorted CD8+CD4-CCR7+CD45RA+ naive T cells. The CDR3 spells CATSDGDTHGTSFRQYF. The CDR3 DNA is TGTGCCACCAGTGATGGCGACACCCATGGGACCTCATTTCGTCAGTACTTC.